What follows is one T cell receptor (beta chain) and its context. This record comes from a study of T cell responses to AZD1222 COVID-19 vaccine. Assay: immunoSEQ multiplex PCR; the TCRdb copy retains only in-frame clones and omits some. The data hold over 95,000 clones, with 85% to 90% observed a single time. This CDR3 comprises 18 residues. Germline V lookup: CDR1 KGHSH, CDR2 LQKENI. Trimming cost V 3 bases and J 6 bases; bases outside gene matches: 18. Source: peripheral blood, taken on day 0 of AZD1222 vaccination. The TCR sequence derives from an adult in good health. This sequence joins TRBV18 and TRBJ1-2; 8 bases fit TRBD1. The CDR3 region is CASSPTGDSNSQQDGYTF. CDR3 nucleotides: TGTGCCAGCTCACCGACAGGGGACTCTAACTCTCAACAGGATGGCTACACCTTC.